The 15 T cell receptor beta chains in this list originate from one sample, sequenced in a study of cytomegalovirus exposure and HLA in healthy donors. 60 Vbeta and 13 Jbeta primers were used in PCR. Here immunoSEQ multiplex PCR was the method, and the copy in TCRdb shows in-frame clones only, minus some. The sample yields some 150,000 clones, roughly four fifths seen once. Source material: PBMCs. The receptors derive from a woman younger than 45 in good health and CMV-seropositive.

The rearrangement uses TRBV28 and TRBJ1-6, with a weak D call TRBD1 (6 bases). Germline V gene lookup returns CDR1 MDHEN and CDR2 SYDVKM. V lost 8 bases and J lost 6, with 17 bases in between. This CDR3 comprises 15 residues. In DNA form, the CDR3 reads TGTGCCAGCTACAACAGGGTCTTGGGTAATTCACCCCTCCACTTT. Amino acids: CASYNRVLGNSPLHF. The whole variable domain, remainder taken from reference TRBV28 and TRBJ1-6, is DVKVTQSSRYLVKRTGEKVFLECVQDMDHENMFWYRQDPGLGLRLIYFSYDVKMKEKGDIPEGYSVSREKKERFSLILESASTNQTSMYLCASYNRVLGNSPLHFGNGTRLTVT.

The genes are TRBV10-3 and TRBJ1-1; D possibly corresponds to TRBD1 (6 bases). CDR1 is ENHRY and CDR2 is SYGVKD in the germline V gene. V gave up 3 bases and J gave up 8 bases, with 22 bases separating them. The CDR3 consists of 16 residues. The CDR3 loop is CAISDSGTSGRLEAFF. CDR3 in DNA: TGTGCCATCAGTGATTCCGGGACATCAGGTAGGTTGGAAGCTTTCTTT.

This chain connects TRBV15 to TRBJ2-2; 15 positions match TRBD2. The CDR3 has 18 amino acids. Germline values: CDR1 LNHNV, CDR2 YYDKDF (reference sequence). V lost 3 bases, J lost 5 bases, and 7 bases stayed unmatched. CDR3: CATSRGGLAGGVTGELFF. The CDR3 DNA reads TGTGCCACCAGCAGGGGGGGACTAGCGGGAGGTGTAACCGGGGAGCTGTTTTTT.

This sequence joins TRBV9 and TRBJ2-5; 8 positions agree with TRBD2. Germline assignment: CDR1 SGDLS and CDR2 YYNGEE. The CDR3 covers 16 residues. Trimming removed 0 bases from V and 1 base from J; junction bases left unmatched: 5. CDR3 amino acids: CASSVAGGEGQETQYF. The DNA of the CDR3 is TGTGCCAGCAGCGTAGCCGGGGGGGAGGGCCAAGAGACCCAGTACTTC.

This chain's CDR3 is CSVSLGAVGYTF. DNA of the CDR3: TGCAGCGTTAGCTTGGGGGCAGTTGGCTACACCTTC. The rearrangement links TRBV29-1 to TRBJ1-2, with D maybe TRBD1 (6 bases). The CDR3 is 12 residues long. Germline V gene data show CDR1 as SQVTM and CDR2 as ANQGSEA. Trimming took off 5 bases at V and 7 bases at J, with 14 bases between the two ends.

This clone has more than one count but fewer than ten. CDR3 DNA sequence: TGTGCCAGCAGCTTTCTTGGCGGGGGGTACAATGAGCAGTTCTTC. It encodes CASSFLGGGYNEQFF. The V call is TRBV5-4, the J call TRBJ2-1; 8 bases agree with TRBD2. CDR3 length equals 15 residues. Germline trimming cut 2 bases from V and 4 bases from J; bases unmatched to any gene: 5. Per germline, CDR1 SGHNT and CDR2 YYREEE (reference sequence).

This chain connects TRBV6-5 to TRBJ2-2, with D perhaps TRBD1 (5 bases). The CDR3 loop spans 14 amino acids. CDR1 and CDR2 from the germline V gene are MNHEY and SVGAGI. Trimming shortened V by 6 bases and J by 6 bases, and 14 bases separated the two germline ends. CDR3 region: CASSLNRRPGELFF. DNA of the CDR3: TGTGCCAGCAGCCTCAACAGGCGCCCCGGGGAGCTGTTTTTT.

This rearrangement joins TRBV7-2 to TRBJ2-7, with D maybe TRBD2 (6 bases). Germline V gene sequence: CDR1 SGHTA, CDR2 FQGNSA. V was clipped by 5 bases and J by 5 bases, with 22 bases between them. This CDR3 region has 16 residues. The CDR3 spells CASSPRVGGTVHEQYF. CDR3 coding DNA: TGTGCCAGCAGCCCCAGGGTGGGGGGTACGGTCCACGAGCAGTACTTC.

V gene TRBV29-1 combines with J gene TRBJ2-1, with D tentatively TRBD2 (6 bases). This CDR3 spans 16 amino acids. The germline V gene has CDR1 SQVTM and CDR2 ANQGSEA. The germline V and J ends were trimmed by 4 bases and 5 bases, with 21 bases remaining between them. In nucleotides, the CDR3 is TGCAGCGTTGCGGGGGTGCGGGATCGACCCGACAATGAGCAGTTCTTC. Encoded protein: CSVAGVRDRPDNEQFF.

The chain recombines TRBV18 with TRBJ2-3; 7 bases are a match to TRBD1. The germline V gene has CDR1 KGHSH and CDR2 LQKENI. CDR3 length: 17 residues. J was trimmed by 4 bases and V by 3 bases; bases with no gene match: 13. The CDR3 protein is CASSPTGLSGFADTQYF. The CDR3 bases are TGTGCCAGCTCACCGACAGGGCTATCAGGTTTCGCAGATACGCAGTATTTT.

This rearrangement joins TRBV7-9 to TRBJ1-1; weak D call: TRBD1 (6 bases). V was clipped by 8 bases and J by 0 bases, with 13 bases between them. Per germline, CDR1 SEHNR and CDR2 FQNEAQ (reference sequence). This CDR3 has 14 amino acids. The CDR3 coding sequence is TGTGCCAGCGGATCAGGGGTGTTGAACACTGAAGCTTTCTTT. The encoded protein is CASGSGVLNTEAFF. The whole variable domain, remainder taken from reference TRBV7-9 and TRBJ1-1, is DTGVSQNPRHKITKRGQNVTFRCDPISEHNRLYWYRQTLGQGPEFLTYFQNEAQLEKSRLLSDRFSAERPKGSFSTLEIQRTEQGDSAMYLCASGSGVLNTEAFFGQGTRLTVV.

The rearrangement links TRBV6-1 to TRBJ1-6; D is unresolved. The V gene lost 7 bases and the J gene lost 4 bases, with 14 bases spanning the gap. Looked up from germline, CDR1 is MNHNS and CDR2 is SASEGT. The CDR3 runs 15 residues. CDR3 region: CASMGGSPYNSPLHF. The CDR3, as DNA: TGTGCCAGCATGGGAGGGAGTCCTTATAATTCACCCCTCCACTTT.

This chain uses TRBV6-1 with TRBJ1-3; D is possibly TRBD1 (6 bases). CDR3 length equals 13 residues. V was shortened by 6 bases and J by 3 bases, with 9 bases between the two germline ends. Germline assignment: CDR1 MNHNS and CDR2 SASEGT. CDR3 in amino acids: CASRGAGGNTIYF. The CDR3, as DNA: TGTGCCAGCAGGGGGGCAGGTGGAAACACCATATATTTT.

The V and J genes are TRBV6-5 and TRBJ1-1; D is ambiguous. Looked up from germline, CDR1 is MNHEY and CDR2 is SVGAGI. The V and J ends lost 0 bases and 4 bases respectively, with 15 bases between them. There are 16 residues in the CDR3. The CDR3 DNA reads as TGTGCCAGCAGTTACTCCAGTGTCCCACCTCCCACTGAAGCTTTCTTT. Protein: CASSYSSVPPPTEAFF.

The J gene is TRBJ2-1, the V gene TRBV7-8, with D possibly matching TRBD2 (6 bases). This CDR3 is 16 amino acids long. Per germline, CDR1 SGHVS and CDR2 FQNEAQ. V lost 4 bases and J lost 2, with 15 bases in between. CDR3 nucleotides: TGTGCCAGCAGCTCGTACGGGACTGAGACCTACAATGAGCAGTTCTTC. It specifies CASSSYGTETYNEQFF.